This T cell receptor beta chain was recovered during a study of T cells in Graves' hyperthyroidism and ophthalmopathy. Study results and limitations: Clonotypes that were expanded in thyroid above 0.001 mostly appeared in blood too.

Amplified TCR beta CDR3 regions came from RNA transcripts. In the first-round RT-PCR of the TCR CDR3, the HTBI primer set was used. Each CDR3 protein gets one entry after TCRdb re-called the multiplex PCR reads with MiXCR. The table records around 700,000 distinct CDR3 sequences, around 20% of them present only once. This CDR3 contains 16 residues. V gave up 6 bases and J gave up 0 bases, with 16 bases separating them. Germline-derived CDR1 and CDR2 are SGHVS and FNYEAQ. This clonotype was picked up many times. Antigen: not known. This receptor was identified in a woman aged 45-60 years with Graves' hyperthyroidism that later progressed to Graves' ophthalmopathy. Sample: blood. The rearrangement links TRBV7-6 to TRBJ2-3; D might be TRBD2 (5 bases). The CDR3 loop is CASSPISDTSTDTQYF. CDR3 nucleotide sequence: TGTGCCAGCAGTCCCATTAGCGACACTAGCACAGATACGCAGTATTTT.